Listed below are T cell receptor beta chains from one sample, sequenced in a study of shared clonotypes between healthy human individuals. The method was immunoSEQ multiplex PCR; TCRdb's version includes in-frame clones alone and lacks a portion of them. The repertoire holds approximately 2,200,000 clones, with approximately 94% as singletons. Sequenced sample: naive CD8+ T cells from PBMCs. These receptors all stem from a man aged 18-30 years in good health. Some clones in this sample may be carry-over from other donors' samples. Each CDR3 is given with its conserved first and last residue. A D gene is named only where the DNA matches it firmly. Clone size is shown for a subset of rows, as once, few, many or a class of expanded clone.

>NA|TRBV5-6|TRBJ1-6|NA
TGTGCCAGCAGCTTGGCCCTCGGGGGGCCCTTTTCACCCCTCCACTTT
CASSLALGGPFSPLHF
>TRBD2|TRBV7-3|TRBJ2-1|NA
TGTGCCAGCAGCCTTAGGGGACTAGGTCCCTCCAATGAGCAGTTCTTC
CASSLRGLGPSNEQFF
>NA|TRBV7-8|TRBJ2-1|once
TGTGCCAGCAGCCGCGACAGCCGTCTAAGCTCCTACAATGAGCAGTTCTTC
CASSRDSRLSSYNEQFF
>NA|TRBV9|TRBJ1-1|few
TGTGCCAGCAGCGTCGGCTTACGGGACATAAGAGGGAACACTGAAGCTTTCTTT
CASSVGLRDIRGNTEAFF
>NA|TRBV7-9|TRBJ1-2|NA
TGTGCCAGCAGTCCCGGCAGGGGCTATGGCTACACCTTC
CASSPGRGYGYTF
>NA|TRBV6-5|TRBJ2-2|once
TGTGCCAGTTTACAGGGAGAGGGCGGGGAGCTGTTTTTT
CASLQGEGGELFF
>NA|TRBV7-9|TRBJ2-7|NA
TGTGCCAGCAGCCGCGGTCCCTCAAATATGGGGTACGAGCAGTACTTC
CASSRGPSNMGYEQYF
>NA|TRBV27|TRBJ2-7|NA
TGTGCCAGCAGTTTATCGGGCAATGCCTACGAGCAGTACTTC
CASSLSGNAYEQYF
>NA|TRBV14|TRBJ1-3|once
TGTGCCAGCAGCCACCGCTCAGACACCATATATTTT
CASSHRSDTIYF
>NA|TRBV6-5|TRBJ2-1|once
TGTGCCAGCAGTTACTCGGTCGGGAGCTCCTACAATGAGCAGTTCTTC
CASSYSVGSSYNEQFF
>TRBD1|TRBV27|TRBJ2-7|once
TGTGCCAGCAGTTGGGGGATTAGGACAGGGGAAGGGCAGTACTTC
CASSWGIRTGEGQYF
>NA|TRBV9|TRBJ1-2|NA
TGTGCCAGCAGCGGGGGTGTTGGCTACACCTTC
CASSGGVGYTF
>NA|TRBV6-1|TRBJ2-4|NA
TGTGCCAGCAGTGTCCTGGGGGGAGCCAAAAACATTCAGTACTTC
CASSVLGGAKNIQYF